This note documents a single T cell receptor (beta chain) sequence. The target of this receptor is not known. No much larger clone is present one base from it, and per-base qualities are unavailable. Explained via the paper, the time point label denotes: baseline, week 1 (first vaccination visit). The treatment or condition label of this sample denotes: pre-vaccination baseline after standard-of-care therapy. The donors had newly diagnosed IDH1-mutant astrocytomas of WHO grade 3 or 4 that showed loss of nuclear ATRX. The samples were drawn from NOA16, a multicentre, single-arm, open-label phase I trial in Germany that tested a mutant IDH1 peptide vaccine in humans for the first time. For immunogenicity testing, the blood drawn at visit V03 was used as the baseline sample. Genomic DNA for TCRB sequencing was isolated from EDTA blood with the DNeasy Blood and Tissue Kit. The CDR3 contains 14 residues, cysteine and phenylalanine counted. Here the CDR3 DNA is all that survives: 42 bases in frame from base 1. CDR1 and CDR2 are drawn from the germline V gene: KGHSH, LQKENI. V is clipped by 2 bases and J by 5 bases, and the sequence between their germline boundaries is 13 bases long.

These data come from a study of a mutant IDH1 vaccine in newly diagnosed glioma (dated by TCRdb to the early 2020s). Study-level background: Of the approximately 35 treated patients, around 62% were male and approximately 40% were female, and the mean age was approximately 41 years. Peripheral blood was collected at six visits: V03 (baseline), V05, V07, V10, V12 and V13. For exploratory analyses, 25 to 30 treated patients had longitudinal TCRB deep sequencing done wherever samples were available. Before enrollment, most patients had been given radiochemotherapy with temozolomide as standard therapy, while the rest had received either radiotherapy alone or temozolomide alone.

Library preparation employed the immunoSEQ multiplex PCR assay. Rearranged TCR beta chain sequences were amplified with the hsTCRB Kit following the manufacturer's protocol. Sequencing of TCRB libraries was carried out on an Illumina MiSeq. The original pipeline was this. Demultiplexing, trimming and gene mapping were performed with the kit vendor's proprietary platform. TCRdb took this table from immuneACCESS and kept in-frame rearrangements with V and J called. Such tables lack part of the clones; where checked against another copy, unresolved V genes explain under half of the gap, and the rest is unexplained. V and J calls and clone size come straight from that table; D and trimming were deduced from the DNA. In this sample the table shows over 80,000 clones, approximately 90% of which occur a single time. The top ten clonotypes cover under 0.7% of the sample. What the authors observed across the whole study: Immune responses induced by the vaccine were seen in 90% to 95% of patients across multiple MHC alleles. According to the authors, sample limitations meant that analyses of patient blood samples could not be reproduced. No apparent relationship was observed between pseudoprogression and alterations in the top peripheral T cell clonotypes detected by TCRB sequencing. PBMC samples for TCRB deep sequencing were selected based on availability.

The starting material was PBMCs, obtained from a glioma patient treated with radiotherapy, temozolomide or both. This chain joins TRBV18 to TRBJ2-7; the D assignment is uncertain and may be TRBD1 or TRBD2, with 5 bases supporting each. This sequence originates from a woman aged 45-65 years with glioma. The CDR3 in this case is CASSPVVRDHEQYF. The nucleotides are TGTGCCAGCTCACCAGTCGTGAGGGACCACGAGCAGTACTTC. This CDR3, with the reference TRBV18 and TRBJ2-7 proteins standing in past its ends, gives the full variable domain NAGVMQNPRHLVRRRGQEARLRCSPMKGHSHVYWYRQLPEEGLKFMVYLQKENIIDESGMPKERFSAEFPKEGPSILRIQQVVRGDSAAYFCASSPVVRDHEQYFGPGTRLTVT.